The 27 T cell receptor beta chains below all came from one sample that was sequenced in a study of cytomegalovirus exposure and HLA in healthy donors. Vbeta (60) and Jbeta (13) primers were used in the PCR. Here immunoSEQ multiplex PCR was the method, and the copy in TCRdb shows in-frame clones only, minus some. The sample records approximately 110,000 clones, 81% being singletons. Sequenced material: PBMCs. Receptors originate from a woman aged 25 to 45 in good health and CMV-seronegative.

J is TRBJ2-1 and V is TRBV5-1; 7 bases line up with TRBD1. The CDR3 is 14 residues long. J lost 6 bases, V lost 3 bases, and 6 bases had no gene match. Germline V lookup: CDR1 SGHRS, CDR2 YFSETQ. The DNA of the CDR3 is TGCGCCAGCAGCTGGGGACAGCTAAGCAATGAGCAGTTCTTC. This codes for CASSWGQLSNEQFF.

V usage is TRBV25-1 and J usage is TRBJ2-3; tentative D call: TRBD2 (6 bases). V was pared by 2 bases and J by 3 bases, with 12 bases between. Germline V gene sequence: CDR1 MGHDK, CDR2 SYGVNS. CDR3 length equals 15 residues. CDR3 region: CASSEASAKTDTQYF. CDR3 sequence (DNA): TGTGCCAGCAGTGAAGCTAGCGCCAAGACAGATACGCAGTATTTT. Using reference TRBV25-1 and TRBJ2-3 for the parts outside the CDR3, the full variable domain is EADIYQTPRYLVIGTGKKITLECSQTMGHDKMYWYQQDPGMELHLIHYSYGVNSTEKGDLSSESTVSRIRTEHFPLTLESARPSHTSQYLCASSEASAKTDTQYFGPGTRLTVL.

The CDR3, as DNA: TGTGCCAGCAGCTTAGGCACGGGAGTCATGGATGAGCAGTTCTTC. This sequence encodes CASSLGTGVMDEQFF. This sequence joins TRBV11-3 and TRBJ2-1; tentative D call: TRBD2 (6 bases). Germline V gene data show CDR1 as SGHNT and CDR2 as YENEEA. The CDR3 length is 15 residues. The V gene lost 1 base and the J gene lost 8 bases, with 15 bases spanning the gap.

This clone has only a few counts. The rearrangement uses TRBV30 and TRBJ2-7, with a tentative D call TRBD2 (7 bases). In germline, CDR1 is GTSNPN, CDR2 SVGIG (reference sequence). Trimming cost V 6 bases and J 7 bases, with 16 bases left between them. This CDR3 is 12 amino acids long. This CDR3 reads CACGAGAREQYF. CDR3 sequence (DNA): TGTGCCTGTGGGGCGGGGGCTCGGGAGCAGTACTTC.

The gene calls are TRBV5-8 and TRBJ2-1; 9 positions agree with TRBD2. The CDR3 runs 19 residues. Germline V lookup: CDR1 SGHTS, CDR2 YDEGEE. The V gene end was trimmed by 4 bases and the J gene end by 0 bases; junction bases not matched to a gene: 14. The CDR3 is CASSGGTSLIFSSYNEQFF. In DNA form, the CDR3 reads TGTGCCAGCAGCGGGGGGACTAGCCTTATTTTTAGCTCCTACAATGAGCAGTTCTTC.

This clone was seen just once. CDR3 sequence: CASSLDMGLSYEQYF. CDR3 sequence (DNA): TGTGCCAGCAGCTTGGATATGGGACTTTCCTACGAGCAGTACTTC. J is TRBJ2-7 and V is TRBV5-5; a possible D gene is TRBD2 (6 bases). Germline V gene data show CDR1 as SGHKS and CDR2 as YYEKEE (reference sequence). The V end lost 0 bases, the J end lost 1 base, and 11 bases lay between the germline ends. The CDR3 runs to 15 residues. The full variable domain, rest sourced from reference TRBV5-5 and TRBJ2-7, is DAGVTQSPTHLIKTRGQQVTLRCSPISGHKSVSWYQQVLGQGPQFIFQYYEKEERGRGNFPDRFSARQFPNYSSELNVNALLLGDSALYLCASSLDMGLSYEQYFGPGTRLTVT.

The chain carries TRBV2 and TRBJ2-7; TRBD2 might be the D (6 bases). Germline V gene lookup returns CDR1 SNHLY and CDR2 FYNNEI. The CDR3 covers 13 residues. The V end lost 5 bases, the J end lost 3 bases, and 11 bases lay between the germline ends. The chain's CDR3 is CASSPNGGYEQYF. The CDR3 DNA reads TGTGCCAGCAGTCCTAACGGGGGCTACGAGCAGTACTTC.

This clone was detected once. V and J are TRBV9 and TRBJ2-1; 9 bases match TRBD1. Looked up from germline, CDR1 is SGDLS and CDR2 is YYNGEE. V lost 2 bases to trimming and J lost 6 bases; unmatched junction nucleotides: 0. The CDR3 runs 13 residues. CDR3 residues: CASSVDRGNEQFF. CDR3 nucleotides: TGTGCCAGCAGCGTGGACAGGGGCAATGAGCAGTTCTTC.

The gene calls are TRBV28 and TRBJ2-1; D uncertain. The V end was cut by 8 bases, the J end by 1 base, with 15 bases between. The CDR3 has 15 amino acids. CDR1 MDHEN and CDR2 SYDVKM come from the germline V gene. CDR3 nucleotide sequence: TGTGCCAGCCGAAACCGAGAGCCTTCCTACAATGAGCAGTTCTTC. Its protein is CASRNREPSYNEQFF.

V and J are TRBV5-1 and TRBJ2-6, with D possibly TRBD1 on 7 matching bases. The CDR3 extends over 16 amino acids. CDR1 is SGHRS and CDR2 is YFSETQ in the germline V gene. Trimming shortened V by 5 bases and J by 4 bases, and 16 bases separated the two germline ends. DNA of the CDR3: TGCGCCAGCAGTCAGGGGGGTAACACCGGGGCCAACGTCCTGACTTTC. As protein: CASSQGGNTGANVLTF.

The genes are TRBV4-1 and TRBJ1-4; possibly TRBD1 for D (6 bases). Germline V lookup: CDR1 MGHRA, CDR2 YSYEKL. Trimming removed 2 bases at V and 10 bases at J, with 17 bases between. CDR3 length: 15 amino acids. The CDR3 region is CASSQTRVGAGKLFF. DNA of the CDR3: TGCGCCAGCAGCCAAACCCGCGTGGGGGCAGGAAAACTGTTTTTT.

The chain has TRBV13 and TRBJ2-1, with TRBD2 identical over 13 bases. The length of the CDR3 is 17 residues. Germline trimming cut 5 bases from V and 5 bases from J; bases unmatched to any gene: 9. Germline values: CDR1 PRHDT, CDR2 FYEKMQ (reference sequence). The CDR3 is CASSRRSGTSGNNEQFF. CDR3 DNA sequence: TGTGCCAGCAGCCGCCGATCCGGGACTAGCGGGAACAATGAGCAGTTCTTC.

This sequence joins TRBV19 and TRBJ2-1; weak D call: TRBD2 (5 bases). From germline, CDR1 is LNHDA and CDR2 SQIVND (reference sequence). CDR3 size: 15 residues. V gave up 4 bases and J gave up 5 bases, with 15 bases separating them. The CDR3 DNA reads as TGTGCCAGTAGTAAGCGAGGGAGAGTCCACAATGAGCAGTTCTTC. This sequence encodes CASSKRGRVHNEQFF.

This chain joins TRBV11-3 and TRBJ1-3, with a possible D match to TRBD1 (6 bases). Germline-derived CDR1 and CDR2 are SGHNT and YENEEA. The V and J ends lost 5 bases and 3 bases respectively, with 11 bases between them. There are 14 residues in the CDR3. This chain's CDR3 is CASSISGVGNTIYF. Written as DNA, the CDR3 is TGTGCCAGCAGCATCTCAGGGGTTGGAAACACCATATATTTT. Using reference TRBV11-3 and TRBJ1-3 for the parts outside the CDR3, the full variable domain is EAGVVQSPRYKIIEKKQPVAFWCNPISGHNTLYWYLQNLGQGPELLIRYENEEAVDDSQLPKDRFSAERLKGVDSTLKIQPAELGDSAVYLCASSISGVGNTIYFGEGSWLTVV.

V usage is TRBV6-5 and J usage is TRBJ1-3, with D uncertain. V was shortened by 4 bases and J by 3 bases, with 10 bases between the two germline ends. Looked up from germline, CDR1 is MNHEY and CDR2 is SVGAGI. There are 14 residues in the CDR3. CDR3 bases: TGTGCCAGCAGTTCGGGTCAGAGTGGAAACACCATATATTTT. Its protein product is CASSSGQSGNTIYF.

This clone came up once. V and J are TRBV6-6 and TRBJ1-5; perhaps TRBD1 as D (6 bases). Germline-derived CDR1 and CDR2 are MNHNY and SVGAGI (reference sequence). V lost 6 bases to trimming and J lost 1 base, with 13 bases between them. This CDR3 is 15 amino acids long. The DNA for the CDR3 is TGTGCCAGCAGCAAACTCGGACAGAGCAATCAGCCCCAGCATTTT. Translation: CASSKLGQSNQPQHF.

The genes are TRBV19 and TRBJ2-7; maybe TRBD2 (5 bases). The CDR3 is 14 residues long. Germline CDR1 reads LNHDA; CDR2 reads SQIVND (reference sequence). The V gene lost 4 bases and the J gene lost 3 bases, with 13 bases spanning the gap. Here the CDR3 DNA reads TGTGCCAGTAGTACTCCGGGAAACCACTACGAGCAGTACTTC. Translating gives CASSTPGNHYEQYF.

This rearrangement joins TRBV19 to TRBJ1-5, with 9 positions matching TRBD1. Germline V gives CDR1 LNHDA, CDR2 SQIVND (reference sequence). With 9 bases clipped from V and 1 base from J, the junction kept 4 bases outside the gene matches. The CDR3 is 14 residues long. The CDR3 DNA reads TGTGCCAGCGGGGACAGGGTCAGCAATCAGCCCCAGCATTTT. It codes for CASGDRVSNQPQHF.

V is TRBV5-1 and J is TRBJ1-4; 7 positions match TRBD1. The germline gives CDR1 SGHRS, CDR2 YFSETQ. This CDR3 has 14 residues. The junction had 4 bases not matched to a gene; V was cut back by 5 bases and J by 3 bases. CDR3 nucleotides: TGCGCCAGCAGGTCGGGACAGCCTAATGAAAAACTGTTTTTT. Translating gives CASRSGQPNEKLFF.

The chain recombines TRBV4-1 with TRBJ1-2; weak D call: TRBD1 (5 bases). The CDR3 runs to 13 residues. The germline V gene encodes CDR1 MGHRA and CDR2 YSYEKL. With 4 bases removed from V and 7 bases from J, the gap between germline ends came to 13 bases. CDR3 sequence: CASSPRSTAGYTF. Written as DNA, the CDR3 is TGCGCCAGCAGCCCCAGATCGACAGCTGGCTACACCTTC.

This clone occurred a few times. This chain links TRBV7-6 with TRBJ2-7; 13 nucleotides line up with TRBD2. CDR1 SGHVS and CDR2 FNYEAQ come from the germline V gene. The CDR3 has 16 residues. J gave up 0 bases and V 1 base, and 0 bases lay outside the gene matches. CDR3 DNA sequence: TGTGCCAGCAGCTTAGGGACTAGCGGGAGCTCCTACGAGCAGTACTTC. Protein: CASSLGTSGSSYEQYF.

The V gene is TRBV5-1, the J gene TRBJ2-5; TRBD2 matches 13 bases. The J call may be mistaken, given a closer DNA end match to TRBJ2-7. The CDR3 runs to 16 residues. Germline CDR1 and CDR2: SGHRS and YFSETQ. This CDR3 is CASSLATSGRPYEQYF. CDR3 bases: TGCGCCAGCAGCTTGGCGACTAGCGGGAGGCCCTACGAGCAGTACTTC.

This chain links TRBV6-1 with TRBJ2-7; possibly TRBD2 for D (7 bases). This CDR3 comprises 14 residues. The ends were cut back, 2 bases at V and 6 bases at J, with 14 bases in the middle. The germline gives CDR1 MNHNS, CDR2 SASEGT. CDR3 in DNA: TGTGCCAGCAGTGAAATTCGGGGGGCGTCCGAGCAGTACTTC. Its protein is CASSEIRGASEQYF.

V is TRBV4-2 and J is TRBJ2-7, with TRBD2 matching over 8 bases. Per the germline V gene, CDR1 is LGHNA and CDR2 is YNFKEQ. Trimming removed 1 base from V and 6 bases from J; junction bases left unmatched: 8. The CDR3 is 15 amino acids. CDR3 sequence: CASSQAAGTRAEQYF. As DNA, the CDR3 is TGTGCCAGCAGCCAAGCCGCCGGGACTAGGGCCGAGCAGTACTTC.

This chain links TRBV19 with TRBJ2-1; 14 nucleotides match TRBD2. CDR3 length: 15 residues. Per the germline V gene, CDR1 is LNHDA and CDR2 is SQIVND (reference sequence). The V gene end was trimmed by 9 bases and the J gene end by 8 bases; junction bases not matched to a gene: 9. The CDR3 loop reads CASSKQGLAGDEQFF. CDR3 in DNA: TGTGCCAGCTCCAAGCAGGGACTAGCGGGAGATGAGCAGTTCTTC.

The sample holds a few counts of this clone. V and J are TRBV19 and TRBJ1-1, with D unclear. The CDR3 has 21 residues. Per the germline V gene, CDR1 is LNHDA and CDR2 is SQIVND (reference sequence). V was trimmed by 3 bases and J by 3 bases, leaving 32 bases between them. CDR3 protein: CASSISLGGMTEYIKYTEAFF. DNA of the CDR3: TGTGCCAGTAGTATTTCTCTTGGAGGTATGACGGAATATATCAAATACACTGAAGCTTTCTTT.

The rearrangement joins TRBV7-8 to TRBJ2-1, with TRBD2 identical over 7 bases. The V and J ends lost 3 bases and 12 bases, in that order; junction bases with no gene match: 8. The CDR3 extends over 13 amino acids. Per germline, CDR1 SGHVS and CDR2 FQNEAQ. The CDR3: CASSLASGVGQFF. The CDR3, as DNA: TGTGCCAGCAGCTTGGCTAGCGGCGTGGGGCAGTTCTTC.